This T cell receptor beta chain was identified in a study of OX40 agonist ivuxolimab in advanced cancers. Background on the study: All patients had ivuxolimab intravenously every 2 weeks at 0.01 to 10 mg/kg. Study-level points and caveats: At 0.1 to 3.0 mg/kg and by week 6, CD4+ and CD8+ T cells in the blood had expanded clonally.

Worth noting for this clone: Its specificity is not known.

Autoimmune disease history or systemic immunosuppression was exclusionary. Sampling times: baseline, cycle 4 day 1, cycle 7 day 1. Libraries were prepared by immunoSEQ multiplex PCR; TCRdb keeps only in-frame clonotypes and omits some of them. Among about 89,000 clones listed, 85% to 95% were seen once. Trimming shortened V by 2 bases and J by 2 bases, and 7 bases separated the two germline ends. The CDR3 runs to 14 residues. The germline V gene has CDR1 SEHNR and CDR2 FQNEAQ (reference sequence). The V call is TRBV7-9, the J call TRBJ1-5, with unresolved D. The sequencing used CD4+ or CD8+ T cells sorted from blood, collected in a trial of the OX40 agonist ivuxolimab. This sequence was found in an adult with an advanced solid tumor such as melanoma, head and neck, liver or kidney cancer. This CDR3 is CASSLQAGNQPQHF. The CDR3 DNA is TGTGCCAGCAGCTTACAAGCTGGCAATCAGCCCCAGCATTTT.